Each of the 29 T cell receptor beta chains below was sequenced from the same sample in a study of blood T cell repertoires in COVID-19. The repertoire was sequenced with immunoSEQ multiplex PCR; TCRdb's copy has only in-frame clones and lacks some. Among some 140,000 clones listed, 80% to 90% were seen once. The sample was PBMCs or T cells enriched from blood (not recorded which). The receptor source for this set is a man aged 35-49 years with acute COVID-19.

The rearrangement joins TRBV5-6 to TRBJ1-2; tentative D call: TRBD1 (5 bases). V dropped 3 bases and J dropped 8 bases, with 11 bases sitting between them. The CDR3 extends over 12 amino acids. Per germline, CDR1 SGHDT and CDR2 YYEEEE. The CDR3 DNA sequence: TGTGCCAGCAGCTCTCCTTCAGGGGGCTACACCTTC. Protein sequence: CASSSPSGGYTF.

The rearrangement links TRBV28 to TRBJ2-7, with 9 bases identical to TRBD1. J lost 2 bases, V lost 5 bases, and 4 bases had no gene match. CDR3 length: 14 residues. Looked up from germline, CDR1 is MDHEN and CDR2 is SYDVKM. CDR3 in DNA: TGTGCCAGCAGTCCGGGACAGGGCCCCTACGAGCAGTACTTC. This translates into CASSPGQGPYEQYF.

The chain is built from TRBV5-1 and TRBJ2-1; D is unresolved. V lost 0 bases, J lost 6 bases, and 7 bases lay in between. Germline V gene sequence: CDR1 SGHRS, CDR2 YFSETQ. The CDR3 consists of 13 residues. CDR3 bases: TGCGCCAGCAGCTTGGTACAGTTCAATGAGCAGTTCTTC. Translating it yields CASSLVQFNEQFF. The complete variable domain, with remaining parts taken from reference TRBV5-1 and TRBJ2-1, reads KAGVTQTPRYLIKTRGQQVTLSCSPISGHRSVSWYQQTPGQGLQFLFEYFSETQRNKGNFPGRFSGRQFSNSRSEMNVSTLELGDSALYLCASSLVQFNEQFFGPGTRLTVL.

The count of this clone is one. CDR3 sequence (DNA): TGCGCCAGCAGCTTGGAGGGGATTGGAAACACCATATATTTT. This encodes CASSLEGIGNTIYF. This chain links TRBV5-1 with TRBJ1-3; weak D call: TRBD1 (5 bases). CDR1 and CDR2 from the germline V gene are SGHRS and YFSETQ. This CDR3 has 14 amino acids. V lost 0 bases, J lost 3 bases, and 7 bases lay in between.

The rearrangement uses TRBV5-4 and TRBJ2-1, with 7 bases fitting TRBD2. CDR1 SGHNT and CDR2 YYREEE come from the germline V gene (reference sequence). This CDR3 region has 15 residues. Trimming removed 0 bases from V and 2 bases from J; junction bases left unmatched: 2. In DNA form, the CDR3 reads TGTGCCAGCAGCTTGGACGGGGGGACCTACAATGAGCAGTTCTTC. Protein product: CASSLDGGTYNEQFF.

The chain has TRBV27 and TRBJ2-3, with TRBD2 matching 7 bases. CDR1 MNHEY and CDR2 SMNVEV come from the germline V gene (reference sequence). The CDR3 runs to 15 residues. Trimming at V came to 6 bases and at J to 5 bases, leaving 11 bases not matched to a gene. The CDR3 protein is CASSPEASGGDTQYF. CDR3 sequence (DNA): TGTGCCAGCAGCCCCGAGGCTAGCGGTGGAGATACGCAGTATTTT.

V gene TRBV5-1 combines with J gene TRBJ2-1; 9 nucleotides agree with TRBD2. The J segment lost 10 bases and the V segment lost 2 bases, leaving 7 bases of the junction unmatched. Germline V lookup: CDR1 SGHRS, CDR2 YFSETQ. The CDR3 is 14 residues long. CDR3 sequence: CASSFSGGLGEQFF. In DNA form, the CDR3 reads TGCGCCAGCAGCTTTAGCGGGGGCCTGGGGGAGCAGTTCTTC.

The chain employs TRBV2 and TRBJ2-4, with D possibly matching TRBD2 (6 bases). Trimming took off 5 bases at V and 7 bases at J, with 12 bases between the two ends. Germline CDR1 SNHLY, CDR2 FYNNEI. CDR3 length: 13 amino acids. The CDR3 loop reads CASSPGTFNIQYF. CDR3 nucleotide sequence: TGTGCCAGCAGTCCCGGGACTTTTAACATTCAGTACTTC.

This chain uses TRBV10-2 with TRBJ2-7, with TRBD2 matching over 9 bases. CDR1 is WSHSY and CDR2 is SAAADI in the germline V gene. The CDR3 consists of 14 residues. The V gene end was trimmed by 8 bases and the J gene end by 1 base; junction bases not matched to a gene: 6. CDR3 in DNA: TGCGCCAGCGGGCTAGCGGGGTTATCCTACGAGCAGTACTTC. Translated, it gives CASGLAGLSYEQYF.

Remarks on this clone: Germline and junction disagree at one end, which may indicate a read error. The rearrangement uses TRBV7-2 and TRBJ2-2; D is perhaps TRBD1 or TRBD2 (5 bases each). The CDR3 consists of 14 residues. Germline-derived CDR1 and CDR2 are SGHTA and FQGNSA. The chain's CDR3 is CASSLASGPGELFF. For the CDR3, the DNA is TGTGCCAGCAGCCTAGCCTCAGGGCCCGGGGAGCTGTTTTTT.

The V call is TRBV9, the J call TRBJ2-1; 7 nucleotides match TRBD1. V shed 1 base, J shed 7 bases, and the junction held 8 bases outside the gene matches. CDR1 is SGDLS and CDR2 is YYNGEE in the germline V gene. This CDR3 region has 15 residues. CDR3 protein: CASSVIGGAENEQFF. For the CDR3, the DNA is TGTGCCAGCAGCGTAATAGGGGGCGCGGAGAATGAGCAGTTCTTC.

This sequence joins TRBV24-1 and TRBJ2-5, with D possibly matching TRBD2 (6 bases). The CDR3 is 13 residues long. Germline CDR1 and CDR2: KGHDR and SFDVKD. V lost 8 bases and J 4 bases, leaving 13 bases between the germline ends. This chain's CDR3 is CATTLPGVETQYF. Here the CDR3 DNA reads TGTGCCACCACCCTCCCGGGGGTAGAGACCCAGTACTTC.

This sequence joins TRBV25-1 and TRBJ1-2; D gene ambiguous. From germline, CDR1 is MGHDK and CDR2 SYGVNS. The CDR3 loop spans 13 amino acids. V lost 1 base and J lost 3, with 6 bases in between. CDR3 in DNA: TGTGCCAGCAGTGAATCGAGTGACTATGGCTACACCTTC. Residues: CASSESSDYGYTF.

The chain recombines TRBV2 with TRBJ1-5; D unclear. The CDR3 runs to 14 residues. Germline assignment: CDR1 SNHLY and CDR2 FYNNEI. The V and J ends lost 2 bases and 1 base respectively, with 6 bases between them. CDR3 sequence reads: CASSELRSNQPQHF. As DNA, the CDR3 is TGTGCCAGCAGTGAATTGAGAAGCAATCAGCCCCAGCATTTT. Full variable domain (outside the CDR3, taken from reference TRBV2 and TRBJ1-5): EPEVTQTPSHQVTQMGQEVILRCVPISNHLYFYWYRQILGQKVEFLVSFYNNEISEKSEIFDDQFSVERPDGSNFTLKIRSTKLEDSAMYFCASSELRSNQPQHFGDGTRLSIL.

V and J are TRBV7-9 and TRBJ2-1, with 11 nucleotides matching TRBD2. Germline V gives CDR1 SEHNR, CDR2 FQNEAQ (reference sequence). V gave up 2 bases and J gave up 8 bases; unmatched junction bases: 5. There are 15 residues in the CDR3. The CDR3 is CASSLSGSGGDEQFF. The CDR3 DNA is TGTGCCAGCAGCTTATCGGGTAGCGGGGGGGATGAGCAGTTCTTC.

The chain is built from TRBV9 and TRBJ1-1, with D maybe TRBD1 (5 bases). CDR3 length equals 19 residues. V lost 4 bases and J 0 bases, leaving 25 bases between the germline ends. Germline V gene data show CDR1 as SGDLS and CDR2 as YYNGEE. In DNA, the CDR3 is TGTGCCAGCAGCCGACAGTCCTTGAACACACTCACCTTGAACACTGAAGCTTTCTTT. Protein sequence: CASSRQSLNTLTLNTEAFF.

This sequence joins TRBV10-3 and TRBJ2-1, with TRBD2 matching over 9 bases. V lost 9 bases and J lost 8; bases outside the gene matches: 8. The CDR3 spans 13 residues. CDR1 and CDR2 (germline): ENHRY, SYGVKD. In DNA, the CDR3 is TGTGCCATTAAACCTAGCGGGGTCGATGAGCAGTTCTTC. Protein sequence: CAIKPSGVDEQFF.

The rearrangement joins TRBV9 to TRBJ2-5, with 9 bases matching TRBD1. The CDR3 is 14 residues long. V shed 4 bases, J shed 5 bases, and the junction held 6 bases outside the gene matches. Per germline, CDR1 SGDLS and CDR2 YYNGEE. The CDR3 sequence: CASSSGQGMETQYF. The DNA of the CDR3 is TGTGCCAGCAGCTCCGGACAGGGGATGGAGACCCAGTACTTC.

The V gene is TRBV11-3, the J gene TRBJ2-1; 9 nucleotides line up with TRBD2. J was trimmed by 9 bases and V by 1 base; bases with no gene match: 7. The CDR3 covers 15 residues. The germline V gene encodes CDR1 SGHNT and CDR2 YENEEA. CDR3 amino acids: CASSLVPSGRSEQFF. Written as DNA, the CDR3 is TGTGCCAGCAGCTTAGTCCCCAGCGGGAGGAGTGAGCAGTTCTTC.

This chain connects TRBV3-1 (or the pseudogene TRBV3-2) to TRBJ1-3; D ambiguous. Germline values: CDR1 LGHDT, CDR2 YNNKEL (reference sequence). V gave up 2 bases and J gave up 0 bases, with 5 bases separating them. This CDR3 comprises 14 residues. The CDR3: CASSQIDSGNTIYF. The CDR3 coding sequence is TGTGCCAGCAGCCAAATAGACTCTGGAAACACCATATATTTT.

V gene TRBV20-1 combines with J gene TRBJ2-2; tentative D call: TRBD2 (6 bases). The CDR3 length is 19 residues. V was trimmed by 3 bases and J by 0 bases, leaving 23 bases between them. Germline CDR1 reads DFQATT; CDR2 reads SNEGSKA (reference sequence). CDR3 nucleotide sequence: TGCAGTGCTAGTCGGCGGCGAAGGCTGGCGGGGTCGAACACCGGGGAGCTGTTTTTT. It codes for CSASRRRRLAGSNTGELFF.

The chain employs TRBV30 and TRBJ1-3; no clear D gene. Germline V gives CDR1 GTSNPN, CDR2 SVGIG (reference sequence). V dropped 4 bases and J dropped 0 bases, with 7 bases sitting between them. This CDR3 has 13 residues. CDR3 nucleotide sequence: TGTGCCTGGAATGAGGGCTCTGGAAACACCATATATTTT. It encodes CAWNEGSGNTIYF.

The V call is TRBV19, the J call TRBJ1-6; weak D call: TRBD1 (6 bases). This CDR3 comprises 13 residues. V was clipped by 3 bases and J by 9 bases, with 9 bases between them. CDR1 LNHDA and CDR2 SQIVND come from the germline V gene (reference sequence). CDR3 nucleotides: TGTGCCAGTAGTATGGGGGCCCTTTCACCCCTCCACTTT. The encoded protein is CASSMGALSPLHF.

The V call is TRBV5-8, the J call TRBJ2-1; TRBD2 aligns across 7 bases. CDR3 length: 13 residues. V shed 1 base, J shed 15 bases, and the junction held 10 bases outside the gene matches. CDR1 SGHTS and CDR2 YDEGEE come from the germline V gene. For the CDR3, the DNA is TGTGCCAGCAGCTTGCGCCTGGGACTACGGCTGTTCTTC. This gives the protein CASSLRLGLRLFF.

In this sample, this clone turned up once. The gene calls are TRBV10-3 and TRBJ2-2, with 11 bases identical to TRBD2. CDR1 and CDR2 (germline): ENHRY, SYGVKD. This CDR3 region has 17 residues. Trimming cost V 4 bases and J 0 bases; bases outside gene matches: 4. CDR3 sequence: CAISGRLAGTNTGELFF. CDR3 nucleotide sequence: TGTGCCATCAGTGGGAGACTAGCGGGGACGAACACCGGGGAGCTGTTTTTT.

This clone was found a few times. J is TRBJ1-4 and V is TRBV5-5; TRBD1 aligns across 8 bases. CDR3 length equals 15 residues. Germline V lookup: CDR1 SGHKS, CDR2 YYEKEE (reference sequence). J lost 7 bases, V lost 5 bases, and 10 bases had no gene match. The CDR3 reads CASRTGTGSFEKLFF. The CDR3 DNA sequence: TGTGCCAGCAGGACTGGGACAGGATCATTTGAAAAACTGTTTTTT.

As regards this clone: At one end, the junction sequence differs from germline, possibly due to a read error. V is TRBV7-7 and J is TRBJ2-5, with TRBD2 identical over 12 bases. Germline loops: CDR1 SSHAT, CDR2 FNYEAQ (reference sequence). The CDR3 runs 16 residues. As DNA, the CDR3 is TGTGCTAGCAGCATAGGACTAGCGGGAATAGGAGAGACCCAGTACTTC. Encoded protein: CASSIGLAGIGETQYF.

The chain joins TRBV10-3 to TRBJ2-1; D is perhaps TRBD2 (6 bases). Germline V gene data show CDR1 as ENHRY and CDR2 as SYGVKD. V lost 6 bases to trimming and J lost 6 bases, with 12 bases between them. The CDR3 is 13 amino acids. The CDR3: CAIRAETSNEQFF. The CDR3 bases are TGTGCCATCAGGGCCGAGACTAGCAATGAGCAGTTCTTC.

This sequence joins TRBV6-6 and TRBJ2-1; weak D call: TRBD1 (5 bases). With 4 bases removed from V and 4 bases from J, the gap between germline ends came to 11 bases. Per germline, CDR1 MNHNY and CDR2 SVGAGI (reference sequence). There are 14 residues in the CDR3. Here the CDR3 DNA reads TGTGCCAGCAGTTCTCAGGCAGGGTACAATGAGCAGTTCTTC. It encodes CASSSQAGYNEQFF.